This is a list of T cell receptor beta chains from one sample in a study of patients and donors after allogeneic stem cell transplantation. TCRdb passed the RT-PCR reads through MiXCR, listing each CDR3 protein once. Of 410,000 or so distinct CDR3 sequences in the sample, under 20% were seen once. The sequenced material came from blood, either unsorted or a sorted T cell fraction (not recorded which). All receptors come from a human donor who was either an allogeneic HSCT recipient or a stem cell or donor lymphocyte infusion donor (not recorded which). It is not recorded whose cells these are; they may come from a transplant donor. Each CDR3 is given with its conserved first and last residue. A D gene is named only where the DNA matches it firmly. Clone sizes are given selectively: once, few, many, or a class where the clone is expanded.

len,j_gene,d_gene,abundance,v_gene,CDR3nt,CDR3aa
17,TRBJ2-3,.,few,TRBV6-5,TGTGCCAGCAGTTACTCGGGAGACTACGTGGGCACAGATACGCAGTATTTT,CASSYSGDYVGTDTQYF
14,TRBJ2-7,TRBD1,many,TRBV12-3/TRBV12-4,TGTGCCAGCAGTTTCTACACAGGGGGCTACGAGCAGTACTTC,CASSFYTGGYEQYF
15,TRBJ2-3,TRBD2,many,TRBV10-3,TGTGCCATCAGTGAGAGCGGGGGCGCGGCAGATACGCAGTATTTT,CAISESGGAADTQYF
14,TRBJ1-2,.,.,TRBV5-1,TGCGCCAGCAGCCCCCGAGAGGGTTTCTATGGCTACACCTTC,CASSPREGFYGYTF
16,TRBJ2-2,TRBD2,few,TRBV2,TGTGCCAGCGGGGGAGCGGGGGGGCCATCCACCGGGGAGCTGTTTTTT,CASGGAGGPSTGELFF
13,TRBJ1-5,.,few,TRBV7-2,TGTGCCAGCAGCTTAGATCCCGGACAGCCCCAGCATTTT,CASSLDPGQPQHF
14,TRBJ1-2,TRBD1,.,TRBV12-3/TRBV12-4,TGTGCCAGCAGCAGACAGGGTGTACCCTATGGCTACACCTTC,CASSRQGVPYGYTF
13,TRBJ1-3,TRBD1,.,TRBV20-1,TGCAGTGCATCGGACAGGGGGGGAAACACCATATATTTT,CSASDRGGNTIYF
14,TRBJ1-4,.,few,TRBV6-5,TGTGCCAGCAGTTTTCTCAGAAGTAATGAAAAACTGTTTTTT,CASSFLRSNEKLFF
12,TRBJ2-1,.,few,TRBV6-1,TGTGCCAGCAGTAAGGGGGGCAATGAGCAGTTCTTC,CASSKGGNEQFF
14,TRBJ1-1,.,.,TRBV11-2,TGTGCCAGCAGCCCGGGACCCCGACGCACTGAAGCTTTCTTT,CASSPGPRRTEAFF
10,TRBJ2-3,.,few,TRBV20-1,TGCAGTGCTATGAAGGGTACGCAGTATTTT,CSAMKGTQYF
14,TRBJ2-2,.,few,TRBV9,TGTGCCAGCAGCCCCAGAGCCCCCACCGGGGAGCTGTTTTTT,CASSPRAPTGELFF
14,TRBJ2-1,.,many,TRBV9,TGTGCCAGCAGCCCCTCGGTTTCTCGCGATGAGCAGTTCTTC,CASSPSVSRDEQFF
16,TRBJ1-5,.,few,TRBV7-2,TGTGCCAGCAGCTTAGCACCAAGGCGGAGCAATCAGCCCCAGCATTTT,CASSLAPRRSNQPQHF
15,TRBJ1-1,.,.,TRBV6-1,TGTGCCAGCTTGCAGGAGGGGGGGAGTCGCACTGAAGCTTTCTTT,CASLQEGGSRTEAFF
16,TRBJ2-3,.,few,TRBV9,TGTGCCAGCAGCCATCGACGAACTACTTACGGAGATACGCAGTATTTT,CASSHRRTTYGDTQYF
17,TRBJ2-2,.,few,TRBV7-9,TGTGCCAGCAGCCTCTTCCCACGGACAAAGAACACCGGGGAGCTGTTTTTT,CASSLFPRTKNTGELFF
13,TRBJ2-3,.,few,TRBV2,TGTGCCAGCGGGACTTATCGCACAGATACGCAGTATTTT,CASGTYRTDTQYF
15,TRBJ1-1,.,.,TRBV5-1,TGCGCCAGCAGCTTGGATGGGGGACTGAACACTGAAGCTTTCTTT,CASSLDGGLNTEAFF
20,TRBJ2-7,.,.,TRBV27,TGTGCCAGCAGCTCACCCTCGACAGTCGCGACCTCCCGATCGTACTACGAGCAGTACTTC,CASSSPSTVATSRSYYEQYF
15,TRBJ1-2,.,few,TRBV27,TGTGCCAGCACCTTAAGAGGGGACGGGCTTGGGGGCTACACCTTC,CASTLRGDGLGGYTF
16,TRBJ2-7,.,few,TRBV27,TGTGCCAGCAGTTTATCACAAACGGGAGTCCGGTACGAGCAGTACTTC,CASSLSQTGVRYEQYF
15,TRBJ2-5,TRBD2,few,TRBV7-8,TGTGCCAGCAGTTTCTTAGCGGGGGGGCCAGAGACCCAGTACTTC,CASSFLAGGPETQYF
15,TRBJ2-7,TRBD2,few,TRBV7-9,TGTGCCAGCAGCCAGAGAGGGGAGGGAGTCTACGAGCAGTACTTC,CASSQRGEGVYEQYF
15,TRBJ1-2,TRBD1,few,TRBV5-5,TGTGCCAGCAGCCGAACCGGGACAGGGGGCGATGGCTACACCTTC,CASSRTGTGGDGYTF
12,TRBJ2-7,.,.,TRBV6-2/TRBV6-3,TGTGCCAGCAGTTCAGTAGAGTACGAGCAGTACTTC,CASSSVEYEQYF
15,TRBJ1-6,TRBD1,few,TRBV5-4,TGTGCCAGCAGCCCGCCGGGACAGGGAGGGTCACCCCTCCACTTT,CASSPPGQGGSPLHF
13,TRBJ1-5,.,.,TRBV18,TGTGCCAGCTCAGATTATAGCAATCAGCCCCAGCATTTT,CASSDYSNQPQHF